Shown below are 23 T cell receptor beta chains from a single sample sequenced in a study of sequential checkpoint blockade in melanoma. The treatment here: randomized to nivolumab then ipilimumab (arm A) or the reverse (arm B). Assay: immunoSEQ multiplex PCR; the TCRdb copy retains only in-frame clones and omits some. The repertoire consists of more than 30,000 clones, with more than 25% occurring once and the leading ten covering under 2%. The source material was tumor tissue (inferred from file names), sampled from a patient given nivolumab and ipilimumab in sequence. These TCRs come from a human donor with melanoma.

The chain uses TRBV11-3 and TRBJ2-3; 11 positions match TRBD1. The V segment lost 3 bases and the J segment 4 bases; nucleotides outside the gene matches: 6. Germline loops: CDR1 SGHNT, CDR2 YENEEA. This CDR3 contains 16 residues. The CDR3 loop reads CASSFNPGQGADTQYF. CDR3 coding DNA: TGTGCCAGCAGCTTCAATCCGGGACAGGGGGCAGATACGCAGTATTTT.

The gene calls are TRBV10-1 and TRBJ2-5, with 12 bases matching TRBD1. The germline V gene encodes CDR1 WNHNN and CDR2 SYGVQD (reference sequence). The J segment lost 5 bases and the V segment lost 2 bases, leaving 3 bases of the junction unmatched. CDR3 length: 15 amino acids. DNA for the CDR3: TGCGCCAGCAGTGAGCGGGGGACAGGGGGCGAGACCCAGTACTTC. Translating it yields CASSERGTGGETQYF.

V and J are TRBV28 and TRBJ1-5; 7 bases match TRBD1. V lost 6 bases, J lost 5 bases, and 13 bases stayed unmatched. The CDR3 is made up of 16 amino acids. From germline, CDR1 is MDHEN and CDR2 SYDVKM. The CDR3 loop reads CASSFLLAGGDQPQHF. CDR3 nucleotide sequence: TGTGCCAGCAGCTTCCTTCTGGCAGGGGGGGATCAGCCCCAGCATTTT.

The chain carries TRBV19 and TRBJ1-1, with D possibly being TRBD1 (5 bases). V was clipped by 7 bases and J by 1 base, with 13 bases between them. The CDR3 covers 14 residues. Germline CDR1 reads LNHDA; CDR2 reads SQIVND (reference sequence). The CDR3 spells CASKTGTTNTEAFF. CDR3 coding DNA: TGTGCCAGTAAAACCGGGACCACGAACACTGAAGCTTTCTTT.

Only a few counts were recorded for this clone. This chain links TRBV2 with TRBJ2-5, with D uncertain. The CDR3 extends over 15 amino acids. V was cut by 0 bases and J by 4 bases, with 12 bases left in between. Germline V gene lookup returns CDR1 SNHLY and CDR2 FYNNEI. CDR3 amino acids: CASSEAEVLGETQYF. The CDR3 nucleotides are TGTGCCAGCAGTGAAGCGGAAGTATTGGGAGAGACCCAGTACTTC.

This clone was seen only a few times. The chain joins TRBV15 to TRBJ2-2; D is perhaps TRBD1 or TRBD2 (5 bases each). Trimming pared 5 bases from V and 4 bases from J, leaving 14 bases between. The V gene's germline CDR1 is LNHNV and CDR2 YYDKDF (reference sequence). CDR3 size: 15 residues. CDR3 sequence (DNA): TGTGCCACCAGCGGGGGTAACGCTTTCACCGGGGAGCTGTTTTTT. Residues: CATSGGNAFTGELFF.

This chain joins TRBV19 and TRBJ2-5; no clear D gene. The ends were cut back, 4 bases at V and 6 bases at J, with 9 bases in the middle. The CDR3 is 12 residues long. The V gene's germline CDR1 is LNHDA and CDR2 SQIVND (reference sequence). The CDR3 spells CASSTGKQTQYF. The CDR3 region has the DNA TGTGCCAGTAGTACCGGCAAGCAGACCCAGTACTTC.

The chain has TRBV19 and TRBJ1-1; weak D call: TRBD1 (5 bases). CDR1 and CDR2 from the germline V gene are LNHDA and SQIVND (reference sequence). This CDR3 has 14 residues. Trimming left V 3 bases short and J 0 bases short, with 8 bases between. Here the CDR3 DNA reads TGTGCCAGTAGTATCGACAGATTGAACACTGAAGCTTTCTTT. Amino acids: CASSIDRLNTEAFF. Supplemented by reference TRBV19 and TRBJ1-1, the full variable domain reads DGGITQSPKYLFRKEGQNVTLSCEQNLNHDAMYWYRQDPGQGLRLIYYSQIVNDFQKGDIAEGYSVSREKKESFPLTVTSAQKNPTAFYLCASSIDRLNTEAFFGQGTRLTVV.

This clone was detected only a few times. The CDR3 sequence is CASSLGGGATNEKLFF. CDR3 nucleotides: TGTGCCAGCAGCCTGGGGGGGGGCGCAACTAATGAAAAACTGTTTTTT. The V gene is TRBV28, the J gene TRBJ1-4, with D possibly TRBD1 on 6 matching bases. V lost 6 bases to trimming and J lost 0 bases, with 14 bases between them. This CDR3 contains 16 residues. CDR1 MDHEN and CDR2 SYDVKM come from the germline V gene.

This clone appeared a few times. The CDR3 nucleotides read TGTGCCTGGAGTGGTTCACAGGGAACTAATGAAAAACTGTTTTTT. This gives the protein CAWSGSQGTNEKLFF. V usage is TRBV30 and J usage is TRBJ1-4; maybe TRBD1 (6 bases). The CDR3 loop spans 15 amino acids. Germline assignment: CDR1 GTSNPN and CDR2 SVGIG (reference sequence). Trimming took off 1 base at V and 1 base at J, with 10 bases between the two ends.

A few counts support this clone. The V call is TRBV28, the J call TRBJ2-3, with 7 bases that match TRBD2. The CDR3 has 14 residues. V was pared by 7 bases and J by 0 bases, with 4 bases of the junction left unmatched. Germline V gene sequence: CDR1 MDHEN, CDR2 SYDVKM. CDR3 nucleotides: TGTGCCAGCACCTCGGGGGGTAGCACAGATACGCAGTATTTT. This translates into CASTSGGSTDTQYF.

The rearrangement uses TRBV14 and TRBJ1-6; maybe TRBD1 (5 bases). The CDR3 has 14 amino acids. Germline loops: CDR1 SGHDN, CDR2 FVKESK. With 4 bases removed from V and 9 bases from J, the gap between germline ends came to 13 bases. The CDR3 nucleotides read TGTGCCAGCAGCCCGACACGCGGGGGTTCACCCCTCCACTTT. Protein sequence: CASSPTRGGSPLHF.

In nucleotides, the CDR3 is TGTGCCAGCTCACCCCCTAGGTCTGTGAACACTGAAGCTTTCTTT. It specifies CASSPPRSVNTEAFF. This rearrangement joins TRBV18 to TRBJ1-1; D remains ambiguous. This CDR3 is built from 15 residues. Germline V gene sequence: CDR1 KGHSH, CDR2 LQKENI. Deletions cut 3 bases from V and 0 bases from J, with 11 bases between.

V gene TRBV5-1 combines with J gene TRBJ2-4, with D perhaps TRBD2 (6 bases). This CDR3 has 15 residues. The germline gives CDR1 SGHRS, CDR2 YFSETQ. The ends were cut back, 7 bases at V and 5 bases at J, with 19 bases in the middle. The CDR3 loop reads CASGRTEGSENIQYF. In DNA form, the CDR3 reads TGCGCCAGCGGAAGAACGGAGGGTAGTGAAAACATTCAGTACTTC.

V gene TRBV19 combines with J gene TRBJ1-2, with D tentatively TRBD1 (6 bases). This CDR3 region has 13 residues. The germline V gene has CDR1 LNHDA and CDR2 SQIVND (reference sequence). Trimming cost V 9 bases and J 7 bases, with 18 bases left between them. CDR3 nucleotide sequence: TGTGCCAGGCCTGGACAGTGGGTCTTTGGCTACACCTTC. Protein sequence: CARPGQWVFGYTF.

Concerning this clone: A read error may account for a junction end that differs from germline. The chain joins TRBV5-1 to TRBJ2-5; weak D call: TRBD2 (6 bases). The CDR3 loop spans 16 amino acids. Germline V gene data show CDR1 as SGHRS and CDR2 as YFSETQ. CDR3 loop: CASSSLTAGLQGTQYF. Written as DNA, the CDR3 is TGCGCCAGCAGCTCCCTTACAGCGGGCCTTCAAGGGACCCAGTACTTC.

The chain is built from TRBV19 and TRBJ1-2; D might be TRBD1 (6 bases). The CDR3 totals 15 residues. V gave up 2 bases and J gave up 1 base, with 11 bases separating them. Germline V gene sequence: CDR1 LNHDA, CDR2 SQIVND (reference sequence). This CDR3 reads CASSITGQYNYGYTF. CDR3 coding DNA: TGTGCCAGTAGTATAACCGGACAGTATAACTATGGCTACACCTTC. The full variable domain, completed using reference TRBV19 and TRBJ1-2, is DGGITQSPKYLFRKEGQNVTLSCEQNLNHDAMYWYRQDPGQGLRLIYYSQIVNDFQKGDIAEGYSVSREKKESFPLTVTSAQKNPTAFYLCASSITGQYNYGYTFGSGTRLTVV.

This chain uses TRBV10-2 with TRBJ1-1; 8 nucleotides line up with TRBD1. The CDR3 totals 14 residues. V trimming: 6 bases; J trimming: 10 bases; junction bases outside the gene matches: 13. Germline loops: CDR1 WSHSY, CDR2 SAAADI. Here the CDR3 DNA reads TGCGCCAGCAGCCCCGGTCAGGGGGCGTCGGGAGCTTTCTTT. This gives the protein CASSPGQGASGAFF.

The chain combines TRBV29-1 with TRBJ2-1; the match to TRBD2 covers 10 bases. Unmatched junction bases numbered 6, after V lost 6 bases and J lost 7 bases. This CDR3 is built from 13 residues. CDR1 SQVTM and CDR2 ANQGSEA come from the germline V gene. CDR3 bases: TGCAGCGTAAGCGGGGGGGCAGGAAATGAGCAGTTCTTC. Amino acid sequence: CSVSGGAGNEQFF.

The rearrangement uses TRBV14 and TRBJ2-5, with 9 bases aligning to TRBD2. V gave up 2 bases and J gave up 7 bases; unmatched junction bases: 5. This CDR3 is 14 amino acids long. Germline loops: CDR1 SGHDN, CDR2 FVKESK. CDR3 coding DNA: TGTGCCAGCAGCCAAATCGGGCGGGAGGGGACCCAGTACTTC. Residues: CASSQIGREGTQYF.

This clone was counted a single time. The chain links TRBV18 to TRBJ2-1, with D possibly being TRBD1 (5 bases). The germline V gene has CDR1 KGHSH and CDR2 LQKENI. Trimming shortened V by 0 bases and J by 9 bases, and 18 bases separated the two germline ends. The length of the CDR3 is 16 residues. CDR3 loop: CASSPPGQGLVGEQFF. Written as DNA, the CDR3 is TGTGCCAGCTCACCACCGGGGCAGGGTCTAGTAGGTGAGCAGTTCTTC.

The sample holds one count of this clone. V and J are TRBV28 and TRBJ1-6; D gene ambiguous. CDR3 length: 14 residues. V lost 3 bases to trimming and J lost 0 bases, with 3 bases between them. In germline, CDR1 is MDHEN, CDR2 SYDVKM. The CDR3 loop is CASSLSSYNSPLHF. CDR3 in DNA: TGTGCCAGCAGTTTGAGCTCCTATAATTCACCCCTCCACTTT.

V and J are TRBV19 and TRBJ2-7; TRBD1 agrees at 9 bases. V shed 9 bases and J 2 bases; nucleotides not matched to a gene: 8. Per germline, CDR1 LNHDA and CDR2 SQIVND (reference sequence). CDR3 size: 14 residues. For the CDR3, the DNA is TGTGCCAGCGGACGGACAGGGGAGCCCTACGAGCAGTACTTC. Translated: CASGRTGEPYEQYF.